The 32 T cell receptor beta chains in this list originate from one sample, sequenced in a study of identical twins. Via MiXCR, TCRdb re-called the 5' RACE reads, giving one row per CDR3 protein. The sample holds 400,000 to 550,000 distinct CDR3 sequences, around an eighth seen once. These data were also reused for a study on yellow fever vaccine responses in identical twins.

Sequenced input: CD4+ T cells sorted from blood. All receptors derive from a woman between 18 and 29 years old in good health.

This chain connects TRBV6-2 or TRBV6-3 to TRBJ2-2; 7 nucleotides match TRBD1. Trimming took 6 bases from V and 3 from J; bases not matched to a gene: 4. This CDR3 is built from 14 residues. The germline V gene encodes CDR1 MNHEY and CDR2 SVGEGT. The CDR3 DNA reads TGTGCCAGCAGAAGGACAGGTGACACCGGGGAGCTGTTTTTT. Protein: CASRRTGDTGELFF.

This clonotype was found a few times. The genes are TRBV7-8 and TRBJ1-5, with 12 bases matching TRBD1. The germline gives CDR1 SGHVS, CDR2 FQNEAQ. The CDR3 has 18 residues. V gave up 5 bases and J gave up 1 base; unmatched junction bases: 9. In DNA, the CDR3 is TGTGCCAGCAGCCCGCATTGGGACAGGGGGCAAAGCAATCAGCCCCAGCATTTT. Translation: CASSPHWDRGQSNQPQHF. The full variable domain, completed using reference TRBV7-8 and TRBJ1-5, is GAGVSQSPRYKVAKRGQDVALRCDPISGHVSLFWYQQALGQGPEFLTYFQNEAQLDKSGLPSDRFFAERPEGSVSTLKIQRTQQEDSAVYLCASSPHWDRGQSNQPQHFGDGTRLSIL.

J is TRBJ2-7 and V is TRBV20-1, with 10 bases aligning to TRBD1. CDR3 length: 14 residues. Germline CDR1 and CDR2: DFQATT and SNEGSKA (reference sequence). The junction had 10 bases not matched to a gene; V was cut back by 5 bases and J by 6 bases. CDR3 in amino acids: CSAGTGAVRGEQYF. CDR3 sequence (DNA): TGCAGTGCTGGGACAGGGGCCGTACGGGGCGAGCAGTACTTC.

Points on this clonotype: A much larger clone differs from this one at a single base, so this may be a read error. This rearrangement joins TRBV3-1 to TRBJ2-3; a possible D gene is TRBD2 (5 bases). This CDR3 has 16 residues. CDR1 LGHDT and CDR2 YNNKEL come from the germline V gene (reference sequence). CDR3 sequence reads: CASTQDRARGTDTQYF. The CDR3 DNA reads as TGTGCCAGCACCCAAGATAGAGCGCGGGGCACAGATACGCAGTATTTT.

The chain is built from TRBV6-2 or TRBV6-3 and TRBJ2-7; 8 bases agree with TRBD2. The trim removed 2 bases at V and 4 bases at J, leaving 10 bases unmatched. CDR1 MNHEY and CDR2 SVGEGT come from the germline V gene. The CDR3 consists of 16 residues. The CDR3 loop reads CASSYASSGRGYEQYF. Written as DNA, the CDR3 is TGTGCCAGCAGTTACGCCTCGAGCGGGAGAGGATACGAGCAGTACTTC.

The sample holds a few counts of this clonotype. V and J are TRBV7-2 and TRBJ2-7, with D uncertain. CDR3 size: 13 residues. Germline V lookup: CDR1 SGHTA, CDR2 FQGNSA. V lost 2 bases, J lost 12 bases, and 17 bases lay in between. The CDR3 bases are TGTGCCAGCAGCTTACCTCCCCCGGCAAGACCGTACTTC. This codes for CASSLPPPARPYF.

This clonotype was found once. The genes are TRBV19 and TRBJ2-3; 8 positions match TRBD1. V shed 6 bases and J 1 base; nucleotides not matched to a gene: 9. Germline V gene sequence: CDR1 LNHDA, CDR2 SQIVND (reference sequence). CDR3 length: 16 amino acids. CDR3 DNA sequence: TGTGCCAGTAGCTGGTTCGTGACAGGGGGCACAGATACGCAGTATTTT. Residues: CASSWFVTGGTDTQYF.

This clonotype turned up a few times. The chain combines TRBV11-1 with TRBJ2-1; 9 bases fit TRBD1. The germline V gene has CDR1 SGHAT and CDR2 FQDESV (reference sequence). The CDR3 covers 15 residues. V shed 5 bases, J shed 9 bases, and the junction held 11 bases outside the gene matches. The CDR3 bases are TGTGCCAGCAGCCACACAGGGGGCGACAACGGTGAGCAGTTCTTC. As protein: CASSHTGGDNGEQFF.

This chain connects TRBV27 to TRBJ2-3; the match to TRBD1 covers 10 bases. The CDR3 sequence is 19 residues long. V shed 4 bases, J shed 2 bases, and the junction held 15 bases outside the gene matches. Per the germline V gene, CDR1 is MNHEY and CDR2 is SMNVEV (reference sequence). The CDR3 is CASSSVPGQGLAVTDTQYF. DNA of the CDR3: TGTGCCAGCAGTTCAGTCCCGGGACAGGGGTTGGCAGTCACAGATACGCAGTATTTT.

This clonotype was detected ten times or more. The CDR3 region has the DNA TGCAGCGGGACAGTTTCCTACGAGCAGTACTTC. Translating it yields CSGTVSYEQYF. This chain joins TRBV29-1 and TRBJ2-7; weak D call: TRBD1 (6 bases). The ends were cut back, 7 bases at V and 1 base at J, with 8 bases in the middle. The germline V gene encodes CDR1 SQVTM and CDR2 ANQGSEA. This CDR3 region has 11 residues.

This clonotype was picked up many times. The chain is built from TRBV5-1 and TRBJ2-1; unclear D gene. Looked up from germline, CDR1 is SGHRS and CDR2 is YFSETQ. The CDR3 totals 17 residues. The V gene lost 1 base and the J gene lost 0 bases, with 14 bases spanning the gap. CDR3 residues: CASSLRSDFNSYNEQFF. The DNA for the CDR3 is TGCGCCAGCAGCTTGCGATCAGACTTTAACTCCTACAATGAGCAGTTCTTC.

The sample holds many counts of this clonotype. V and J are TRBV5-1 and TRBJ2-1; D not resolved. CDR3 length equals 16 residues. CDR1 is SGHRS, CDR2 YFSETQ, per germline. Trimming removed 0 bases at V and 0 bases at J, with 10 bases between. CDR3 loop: CASSLVAWSSYNEQFF. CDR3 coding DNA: TGCGCCAGCAGCTTGGTTGCTTGGAGCTCCTACAATGAGCAGTTCTTC. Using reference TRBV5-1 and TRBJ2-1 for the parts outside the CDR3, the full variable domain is KAGVTQTPRYLIKTRGQQVTLSCSPISGHRSVSWYQQTPGQGLQFLFEYFSETQRNKGNFPGRFSGRQFSNSRSEMNVSTLELGDSALYLCASSLVAWSSYNEQFFGPGTRLTVL.

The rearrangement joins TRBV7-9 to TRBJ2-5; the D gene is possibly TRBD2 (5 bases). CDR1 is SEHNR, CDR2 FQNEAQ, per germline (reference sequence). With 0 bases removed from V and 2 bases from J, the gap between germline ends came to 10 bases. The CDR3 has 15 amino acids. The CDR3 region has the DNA TGTGCCAGCAGCTTAGCGCGGCGGGTTCAAGAGACCCAGTACTTC. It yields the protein CASSLARRVQETQYF.

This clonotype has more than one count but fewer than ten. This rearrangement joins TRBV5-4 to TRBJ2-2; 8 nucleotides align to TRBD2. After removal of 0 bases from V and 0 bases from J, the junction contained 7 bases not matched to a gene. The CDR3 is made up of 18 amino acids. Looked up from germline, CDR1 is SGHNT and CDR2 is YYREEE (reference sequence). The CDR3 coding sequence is TGTGCCAGCAGCTTGGCAATAGCGGGATTGGCGAACACCGGGGAGCTGTTTTTT. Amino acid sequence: CASSLAIAGLANTGELFF. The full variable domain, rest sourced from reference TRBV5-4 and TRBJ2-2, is ETGVTQSPTHLIKTRGQQVTLRCSSQSGHNTVSWYQQALGQGPQFIFQYYREEENGRGNFPPRFSGLQFPNYSSELNVNALELDDSALYLCASSLAIAGLANTGELFFGEGSRLTVL.

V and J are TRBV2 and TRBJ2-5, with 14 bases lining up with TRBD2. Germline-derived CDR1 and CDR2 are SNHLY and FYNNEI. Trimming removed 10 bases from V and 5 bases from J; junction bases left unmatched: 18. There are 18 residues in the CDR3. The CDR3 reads CAICLAGLAGAVGETQYF. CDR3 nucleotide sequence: TGTGCCATCTGTTTAGCGGGACTAGCGGGGGCCGTGGGGGAGACCCAGTACTTC.

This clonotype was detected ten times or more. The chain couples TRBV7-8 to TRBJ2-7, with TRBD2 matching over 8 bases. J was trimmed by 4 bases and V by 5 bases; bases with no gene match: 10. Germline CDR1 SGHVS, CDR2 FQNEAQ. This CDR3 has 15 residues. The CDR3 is CASSVAGGFQYEQYF. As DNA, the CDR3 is TGTGCCAGCAGCGTTGCGGGGGGATTTCAGTACGAGCAGTACTTC.

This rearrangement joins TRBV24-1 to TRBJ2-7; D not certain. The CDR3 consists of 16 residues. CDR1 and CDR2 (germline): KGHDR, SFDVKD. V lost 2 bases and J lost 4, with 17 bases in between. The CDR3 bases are TGTGCCACCAGTGATTCTCGGACGGCTGCACGTTACGAGCAGTACTTC. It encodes CATSDSRTAARYEQYF.

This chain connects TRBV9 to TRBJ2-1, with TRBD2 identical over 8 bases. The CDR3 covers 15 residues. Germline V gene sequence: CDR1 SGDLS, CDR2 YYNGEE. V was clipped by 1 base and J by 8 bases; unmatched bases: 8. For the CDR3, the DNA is TGTGCCAGCAGCGTATTATTTAGCGGGATTGATGAGCAGTTCTTC. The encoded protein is CASSVLFSGIDEQFF.

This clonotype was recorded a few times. The CDR3 DNA reads as TGTGCCAGCAGCCCCATCCGCCGGGGCTACACCTTC. Its translation: CASSPIRRGYTF. The chain is built from TRBV6-2 or TRBV6-3 and TRBJ1-2; D not certain. V lost 6 bases and J lost 8, with 13 bases in between. The CDR3 totals 12 residues. Germline V gene sequence: CDR1 MNHEY, CDR2 SVGEGT.

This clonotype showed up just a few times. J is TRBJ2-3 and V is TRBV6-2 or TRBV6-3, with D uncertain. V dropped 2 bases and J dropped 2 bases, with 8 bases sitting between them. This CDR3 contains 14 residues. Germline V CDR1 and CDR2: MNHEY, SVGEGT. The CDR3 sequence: CASSYGRNTDTQYF. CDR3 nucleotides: TGTGCCAGCAGTTACGGGCGGAACACAGATACGCAGTATTTT.

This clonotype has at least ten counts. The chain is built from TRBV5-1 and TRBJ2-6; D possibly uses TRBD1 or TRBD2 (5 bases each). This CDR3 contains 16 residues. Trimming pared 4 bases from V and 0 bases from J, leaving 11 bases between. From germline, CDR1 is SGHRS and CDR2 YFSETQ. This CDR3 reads CASSGTALSGANVLTF. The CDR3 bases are TGCGCCAGCAGCGGGACCGCACTCTCTGGGGCCAACGTCCTGACTTTC.

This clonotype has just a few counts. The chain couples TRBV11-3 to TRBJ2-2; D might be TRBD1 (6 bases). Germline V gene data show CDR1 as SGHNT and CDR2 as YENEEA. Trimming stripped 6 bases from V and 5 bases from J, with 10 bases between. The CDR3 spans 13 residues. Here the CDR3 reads CASRNRETGELFF. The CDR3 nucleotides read TGTGCCAGCAGAAACAGGGAAACCGGGGAGCTGTTTTTT.

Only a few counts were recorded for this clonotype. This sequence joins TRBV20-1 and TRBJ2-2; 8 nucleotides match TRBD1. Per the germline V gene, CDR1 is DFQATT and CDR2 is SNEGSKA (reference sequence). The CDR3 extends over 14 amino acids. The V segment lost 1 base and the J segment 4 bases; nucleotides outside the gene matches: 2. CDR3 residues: CSARVGTGTGELFF. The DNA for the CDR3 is TGCAGTGCTAGAGTTGGGACAGGCACCGGGGAGCTGTTTTTT.

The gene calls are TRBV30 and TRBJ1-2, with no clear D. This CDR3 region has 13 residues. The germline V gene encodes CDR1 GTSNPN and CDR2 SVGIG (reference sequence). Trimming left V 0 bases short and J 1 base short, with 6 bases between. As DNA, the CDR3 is TGTGCCTGGAGTGTAAACCGTAACTATGGCTACACCTTC. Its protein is CAWSVNRNYGYTF.

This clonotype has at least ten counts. The CDR3 nucleotides read TGCAGCGGCGGGACGGGAGAGACCCAGTACTTC. It specifies CSGGTGETQYF. This chain uses TRBV29-1 with TRBJ2-5; D is possibly TRBD2 (6 bases). Trimming left V 7 bases short and J 4 bases short, with 10 bases between. The length of the CDR3 is 11 residues. Germline CDR1 and CDR2: SQVTM and ANQGSEA. Full variable domain (outside the CDR3, taken from reference TRBV29-1 and TRBJ2-5): SAVISQKPSRDICQRGTSLTIQCQVDSQVTMMFWYRQQPGQSLTLIATANQGSEATYESGFVIDKFPISRPNLTFSTLTVSNMSPEDSSIYLCSGGTGETQYFGPGTRLLVL.

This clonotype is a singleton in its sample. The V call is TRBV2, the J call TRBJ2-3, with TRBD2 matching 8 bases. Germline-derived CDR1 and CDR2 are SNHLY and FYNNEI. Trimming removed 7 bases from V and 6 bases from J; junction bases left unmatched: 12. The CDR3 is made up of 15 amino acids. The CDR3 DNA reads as TGTGCCAGCACCGCAGGAGGTAGCGGGGCTGATACGCAGTATTTT. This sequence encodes CASTAGGSGADTQYF.

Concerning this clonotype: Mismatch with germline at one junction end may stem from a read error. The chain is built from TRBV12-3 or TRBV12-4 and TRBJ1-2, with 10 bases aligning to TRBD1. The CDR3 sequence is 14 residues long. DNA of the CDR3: TGTGCCAGCGGTTTATCGGGACAGGGGTACGGCTACACCTTC. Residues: CASGLSGQGYGYTF.

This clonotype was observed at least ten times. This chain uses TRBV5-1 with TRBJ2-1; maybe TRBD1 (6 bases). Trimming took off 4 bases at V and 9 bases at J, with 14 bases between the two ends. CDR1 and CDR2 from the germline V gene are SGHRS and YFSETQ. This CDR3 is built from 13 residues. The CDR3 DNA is TGCGCCAGCAGCGGGGACACCTTCGTTGAGCAGTTCTTC. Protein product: CASSGDTFVEQFF.

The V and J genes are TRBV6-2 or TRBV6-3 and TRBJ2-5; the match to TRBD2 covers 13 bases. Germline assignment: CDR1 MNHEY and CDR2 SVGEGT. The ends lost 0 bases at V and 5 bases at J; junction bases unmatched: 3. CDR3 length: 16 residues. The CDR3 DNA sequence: TGTGCCAGCAGTTACTCGTTGGGACTAGCGGGGGAGACCCAGTACTTC. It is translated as CASSYSLGLAGETQYF.

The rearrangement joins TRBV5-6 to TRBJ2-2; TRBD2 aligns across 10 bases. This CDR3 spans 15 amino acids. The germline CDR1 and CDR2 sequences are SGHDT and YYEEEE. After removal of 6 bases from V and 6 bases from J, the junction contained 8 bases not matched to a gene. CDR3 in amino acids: CASTELAGGPGELFF. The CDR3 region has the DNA TGTGCCAGCACCGAATTAGCGGGAGGTCCCGGGGAGCTGTTTTTT.

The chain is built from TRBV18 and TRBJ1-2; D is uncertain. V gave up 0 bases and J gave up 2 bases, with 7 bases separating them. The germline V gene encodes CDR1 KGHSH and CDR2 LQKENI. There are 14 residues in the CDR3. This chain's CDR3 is CASSPPSVNYGYTF. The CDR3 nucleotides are TGTGCCAGCTCACCACCATCCGTAAACTATGGCTACACCTTC.

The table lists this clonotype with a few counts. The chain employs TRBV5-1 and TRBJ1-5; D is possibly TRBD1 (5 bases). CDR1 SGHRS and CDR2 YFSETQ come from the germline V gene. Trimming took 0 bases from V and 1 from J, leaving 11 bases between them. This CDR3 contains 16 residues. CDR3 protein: CASSLGGVASNQPQHF. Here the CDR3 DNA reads TGCGCCAGCAGCTTGGGGGGGGTGGCGAGCAATCAGCCCCAGCATTTT.